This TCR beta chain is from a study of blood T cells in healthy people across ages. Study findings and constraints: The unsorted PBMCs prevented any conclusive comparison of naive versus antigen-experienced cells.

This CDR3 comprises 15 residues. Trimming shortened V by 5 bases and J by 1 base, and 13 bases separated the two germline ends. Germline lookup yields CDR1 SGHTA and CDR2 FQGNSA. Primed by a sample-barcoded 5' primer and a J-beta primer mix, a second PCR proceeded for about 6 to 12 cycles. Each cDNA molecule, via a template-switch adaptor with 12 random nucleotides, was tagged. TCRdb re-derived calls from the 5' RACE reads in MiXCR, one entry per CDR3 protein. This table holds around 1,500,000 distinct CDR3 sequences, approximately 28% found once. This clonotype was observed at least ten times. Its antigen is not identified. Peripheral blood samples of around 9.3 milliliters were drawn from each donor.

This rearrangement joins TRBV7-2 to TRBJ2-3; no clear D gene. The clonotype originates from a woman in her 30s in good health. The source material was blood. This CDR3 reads CASSAKLAGTDTQYF. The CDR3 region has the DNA TGTGCCAGCAGCGCTAAGCTCGCAGGCACAGATACGCAGTATTTT.